This paragraph covers one TCR beta chain sequence. Its antigen is still unknown. Measured with immunoSEQ multiplex PCR; TCRdb has only the in-frame clones, and not every one. The profile covers about 9,000 clones, with 70% to 80% appearing a single time and roughly 13% taken by the ten largest. The data belong to a study of immune cell composition in non-small cell lung cancer. Study outcomes and limitations: It was not proven that tumour-reactive clones equal dominant tumour-associated clones.

Trimming shortened V by 10 bases and J by 7 bases, and 19 bases separated the two germline ends. Germline V gene data show CDR1 as SNHLY and CDR2 as FYNNEI. The CDR3 contains 14 residues. The normal lung sample lay at least 3 cm, and maximally far, from the tumour. DNA was extracted from unsorted cell suspensions stored frozen. What was sequenced was non-adjacent lung tissue. The receptor was isolated from a human donor with non-small cell lung cancer. J is TRBJ1-4 and V is TRBV2, with a weak D call TRBD1 (6 bases). The CDR3 region has the DNA TGTGCCACGCTACCAGACAGGCTGGGTGAAAAACTGTTTTTT. As protein: CATLPDRLGEKLFF.